This T cell receptor beta chain was recovered during a study of blood T cell repertoires in COVID-19 (dated by TCRdb to 2020 to 2022). With regard to the full study: Samples covering the acute and convalescent phases of COVID-19 were provided by collaborators in the United States, Italy and Spain. Samples came from the ongoing ImmuneRACE study (first 160 participants) plus 1,254 subjects from 6 global collaborators. The dataset comprised deeply sampled blood TCRbeta repertoires from subjects exposed to, actively infected with, or recovered from COVID-19. The prospective study material was composed of cDNA or gDNA derived from T cells, B-cell-depleted T cells, or PBMCs. The repertoires were released in a freely available public database meant as a resource for research on the immune response to SARS-CoV-2. HLA class I and class II types, where available, came from metadata supplied by the sample provider rather than from assay-based typing. The sample metadata nearly always contained a de-identified subject ID, COVID-19 status, age in years and sex. Summary of the overall study and its limitations: Clinical and demographic metadata were provided uncurated, with the amount varying by source and participant.

Another Seattle source contributed samples from volunteer blood donors who had recovered from COVID-19. Whole blood was collected in K2EDTA tubes by collaborating institutions according to the institutions' own protocols. For TCRbeta analysis, collaborator samples were shipped as frozen whole blood, as isolated PBMCs, or as DNA extracted from either sample type. Trimming accounts for 2 bases at V and 5 bases at J, while the number of junction bases matched to no gene is 7. The CDR3 spans 15 residues, from the cysteine through the phenylalanine. The retained sequence is limited to the CDR3, 45 bases, with the frame set at the first base. According to the germline V gene (reference sequence), CDR1 reads MNHEY and CDR2 reads SMNVEV. Regarding this clone: Its target antigen remains unknown. The record has no base qualities; no much larger clone is one base away.

TCRbeta CDR3 regions were amplified from genomic DNA using the immunoSEQ Assay, a bias-controlled multiplex PCR. The study's processing was this. Within the assay, amplification of reference gene primers was used to estimate how many nucleated cells each sample contained. To quantify the absolute abundance of each unique TCRbeta CDR3 rearrangement, sequence reads were collapsed and filtered. For each sample, productive Simpson clonality was calculated as the square root of Simpson's diversity index across productive rearrangements. Entries here come from immuneACCESS through TCRdb and include only in-frame sequences with V and J called. Some clones fail to appear in such tables; in the studies checked, an unresolved V gene covers under half of the shortfall, and the cause of the remainder is unknown. V, J and clone size are those of that table, while D and trimming were read from the DNA. Counted in this sample were some 250,000 clones; 70% to 90% of them appeared once. The ten largest clones represent around 0.91% of the sample.

The specimen sequenced was peripheral blood. The clonotype comes from a woman aged 40-49 years who had recovered from COVID-19. In this chain, TRBV27 is recombined with TRBJ2-3; 7 of the junction bases match TRBD1. CDR3 loop: CASSLHRGAGDTQYF. The nucleotide sequence is given as TGTGCCAGCAGTTTACACAGGGGCGCAGGAGATACGCAGTATTTT.